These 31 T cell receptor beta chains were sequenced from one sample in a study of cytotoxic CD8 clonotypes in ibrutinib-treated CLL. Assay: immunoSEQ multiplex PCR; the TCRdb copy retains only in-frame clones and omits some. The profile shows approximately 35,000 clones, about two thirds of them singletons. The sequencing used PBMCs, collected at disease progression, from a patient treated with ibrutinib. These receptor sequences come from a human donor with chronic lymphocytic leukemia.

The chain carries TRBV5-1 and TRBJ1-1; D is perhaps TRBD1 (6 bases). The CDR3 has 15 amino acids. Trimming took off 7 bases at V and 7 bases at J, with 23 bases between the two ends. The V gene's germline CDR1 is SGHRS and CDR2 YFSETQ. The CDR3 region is CASLREGGRGSEAFF. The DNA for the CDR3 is TGCGCCAGCCTCCGAGAGGGGGGCAGGGGTAGTGAAGCTTTCTTT.

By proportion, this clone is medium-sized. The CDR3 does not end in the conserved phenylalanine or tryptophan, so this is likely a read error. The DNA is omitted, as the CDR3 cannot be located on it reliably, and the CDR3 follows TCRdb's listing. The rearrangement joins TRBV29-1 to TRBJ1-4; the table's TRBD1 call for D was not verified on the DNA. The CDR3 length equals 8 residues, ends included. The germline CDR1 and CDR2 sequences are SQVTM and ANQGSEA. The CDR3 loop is CSAHGQGT.

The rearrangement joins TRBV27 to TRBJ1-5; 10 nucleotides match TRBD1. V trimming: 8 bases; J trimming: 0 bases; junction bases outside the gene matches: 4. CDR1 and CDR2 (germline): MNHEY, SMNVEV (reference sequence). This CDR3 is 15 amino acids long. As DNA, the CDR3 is TGTGCCAGCCGGGACAGGGGAGTTAGCAATCAGCCCCAGCATTTT. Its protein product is CASRDRGVSNQPQHF.

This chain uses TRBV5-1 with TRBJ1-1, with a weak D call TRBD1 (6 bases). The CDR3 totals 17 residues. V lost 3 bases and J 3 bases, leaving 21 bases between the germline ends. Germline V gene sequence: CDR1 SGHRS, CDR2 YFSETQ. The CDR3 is CASSYLGAPGGDTEAFF. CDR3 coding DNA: TGCGCCAGCAGCTACCTGGGGGCCCCAGGAGGGGACACTGAAGCTTTCTTT.

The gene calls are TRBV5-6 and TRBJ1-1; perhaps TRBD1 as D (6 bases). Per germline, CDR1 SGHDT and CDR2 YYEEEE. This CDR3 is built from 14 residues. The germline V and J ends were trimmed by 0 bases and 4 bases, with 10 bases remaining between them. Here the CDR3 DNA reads TGTGCCAGCAGCTTGGTGGGGGCGCCCACTGAAGCTTTCTTT. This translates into CASSLVGAPTEAFF.

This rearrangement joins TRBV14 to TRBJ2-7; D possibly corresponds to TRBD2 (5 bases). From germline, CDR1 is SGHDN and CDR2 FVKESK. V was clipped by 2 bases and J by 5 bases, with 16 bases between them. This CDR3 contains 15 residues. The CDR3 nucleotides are TGTGCCAGCAGCCAAACGACCATCCGGGGAAACGAGCAGTACTTC. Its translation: CASSQTTIRGNEQYF.

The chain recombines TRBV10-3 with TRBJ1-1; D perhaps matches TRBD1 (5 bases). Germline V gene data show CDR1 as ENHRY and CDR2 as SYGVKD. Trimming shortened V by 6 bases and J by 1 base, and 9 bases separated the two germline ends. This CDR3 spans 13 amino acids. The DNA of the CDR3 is TGTGCCATCAGCGTAGACAGGAACACTGAAGCTTTCTTT. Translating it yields CAISVDRNTEAFF.

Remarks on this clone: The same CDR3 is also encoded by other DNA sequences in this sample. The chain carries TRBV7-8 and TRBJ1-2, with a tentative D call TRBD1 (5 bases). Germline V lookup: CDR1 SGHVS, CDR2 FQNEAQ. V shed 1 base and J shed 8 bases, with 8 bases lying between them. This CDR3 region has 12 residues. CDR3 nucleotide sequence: TGTGCCAGCAGCTTAGTGGGGGACGGCTACACCTTC. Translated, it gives CASSLVGDGYTF.

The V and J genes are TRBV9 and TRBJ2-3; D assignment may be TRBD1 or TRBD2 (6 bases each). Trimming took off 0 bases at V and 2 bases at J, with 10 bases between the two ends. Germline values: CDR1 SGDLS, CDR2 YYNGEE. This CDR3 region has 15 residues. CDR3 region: CASSVGGGPTDTQYF. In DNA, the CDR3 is TGTGCCAGCAGCGTAGGTGGGGGGCCCACAGATACGCAGTATTTT.

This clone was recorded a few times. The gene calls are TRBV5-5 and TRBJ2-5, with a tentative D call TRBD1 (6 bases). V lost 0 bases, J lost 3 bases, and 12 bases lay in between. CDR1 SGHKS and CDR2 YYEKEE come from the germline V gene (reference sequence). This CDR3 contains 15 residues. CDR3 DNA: TGTGCCAGCAGCTTGGGCCCGACAGGAGAAGAGACCCAGTACTTC. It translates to CASSLGPTGEETQYF.

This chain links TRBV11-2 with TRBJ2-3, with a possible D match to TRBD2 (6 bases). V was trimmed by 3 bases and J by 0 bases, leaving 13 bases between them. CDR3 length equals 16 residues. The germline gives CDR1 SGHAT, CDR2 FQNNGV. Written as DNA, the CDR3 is TGTGCCAGCAGCTTCACCGGGACTCCTAGCACAGATACGCAGTATTTT. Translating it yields CASSFTGTPSTDTQYF.

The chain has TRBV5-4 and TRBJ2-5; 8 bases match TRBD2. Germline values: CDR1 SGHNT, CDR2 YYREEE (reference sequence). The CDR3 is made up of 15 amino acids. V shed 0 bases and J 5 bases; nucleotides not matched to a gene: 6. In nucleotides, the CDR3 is TGTGCCAGCAGCTTGGAGGGCAGCGGGGGTGAGACCCAGTACTTC. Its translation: CASSLEGSGGETQYF.

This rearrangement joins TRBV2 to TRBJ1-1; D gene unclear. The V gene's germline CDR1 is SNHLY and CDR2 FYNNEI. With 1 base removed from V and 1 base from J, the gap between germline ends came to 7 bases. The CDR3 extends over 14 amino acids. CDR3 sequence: CASSEGAANTEAFF. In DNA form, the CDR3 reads TGTGCCAGCAGTGAAGGGGCGGCGAACACTGAAGCTTTCTTT.

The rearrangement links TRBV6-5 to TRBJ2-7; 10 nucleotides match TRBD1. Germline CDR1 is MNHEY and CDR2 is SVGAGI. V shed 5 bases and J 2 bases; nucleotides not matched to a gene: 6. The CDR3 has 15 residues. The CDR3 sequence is CASSLRTGGAYEQYF. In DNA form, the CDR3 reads TGTGCCAGCAGTCTACGGACAGGGGGAGCCTACGAGCAGTACTTC.

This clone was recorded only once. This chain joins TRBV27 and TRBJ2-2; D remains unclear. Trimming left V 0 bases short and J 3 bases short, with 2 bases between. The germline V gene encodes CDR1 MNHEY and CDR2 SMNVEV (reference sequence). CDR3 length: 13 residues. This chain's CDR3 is CASSLSYTGELFF. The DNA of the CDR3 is TGTGCCAGCAGTTTATCCTACACCGGGGAGCTGTTTTTT.

CDR3 sequence (DNA): TGCGCCAGCAGCTTGGGCCTCTTAGGGGGGCAGGATGAGCAGTTCTTC. Encoded protein: CASSLGLLGGQDEQFF. The chain is built from TRBV5-1 and TRBJ2-1; D is possibly TRBD1 or TRBD2 (6 bases each). Germline CDR1 SGHRS, CDR2 YFSETQ. The CDR3 extends over 16 amino acids. V shed 0 bases and J shed 8 bases, with 18 bases lying between them.

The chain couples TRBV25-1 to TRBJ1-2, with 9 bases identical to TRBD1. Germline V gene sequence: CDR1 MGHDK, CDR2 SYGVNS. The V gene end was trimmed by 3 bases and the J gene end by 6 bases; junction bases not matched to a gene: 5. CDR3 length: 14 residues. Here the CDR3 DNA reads TGTGCCAGCAGTGAGATCACAGGGGGCGATGGCTACACCTTC. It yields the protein CASSEITGGDGYTF.

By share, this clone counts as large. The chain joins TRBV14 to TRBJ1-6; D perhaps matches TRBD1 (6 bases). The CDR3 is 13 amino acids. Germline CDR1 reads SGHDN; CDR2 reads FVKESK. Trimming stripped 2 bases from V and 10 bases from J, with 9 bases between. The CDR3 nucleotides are TGTGCCAGCAGCCAAACAGGGCAATCACCCCTCCACTTT. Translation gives CASSQTGQSPLHF.

The CDR3 DNA follows: TGCGCCAGCAGTGAACAGGGGGCGGCCAAAAACATTCAGTACTTC. The encoded protein is CASSEQGAAKNIQYF. J is TRBJ2-4 and V is TRBV10-1, with TRBD1 matching 9 bases. Unmatched junction bases numbered 1, after V lost 3 bases and J lost 1 base. Germline values: CDR1 WNHNN, CDR2 SYGVQD (reference sequence). The CDR3 extends over 15 amino acids.

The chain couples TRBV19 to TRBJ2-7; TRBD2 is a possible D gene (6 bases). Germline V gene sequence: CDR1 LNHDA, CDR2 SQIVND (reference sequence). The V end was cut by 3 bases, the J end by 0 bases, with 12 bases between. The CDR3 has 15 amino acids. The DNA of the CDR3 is TGTGCCAGTAGTATGACGGGTAGCGGCTCCTACGAGCAGTACTTC. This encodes CASSMTGSGSYEQYF.

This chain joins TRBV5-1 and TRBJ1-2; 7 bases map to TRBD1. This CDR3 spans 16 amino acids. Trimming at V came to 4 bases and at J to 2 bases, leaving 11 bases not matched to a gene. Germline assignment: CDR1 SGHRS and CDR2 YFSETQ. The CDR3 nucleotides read TGCGCCAGCAGCCCTTCCGAGGGACAGACAAACTATGGCTACACCTTC. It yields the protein CASSPSEGQTNYGYTF.

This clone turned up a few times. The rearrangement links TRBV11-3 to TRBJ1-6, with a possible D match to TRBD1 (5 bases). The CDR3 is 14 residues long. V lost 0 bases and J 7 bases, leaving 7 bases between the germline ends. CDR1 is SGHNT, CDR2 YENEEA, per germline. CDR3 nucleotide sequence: TGTGCCAGCAGCTTAGAAGGGGTGAATTCACCCCTCCACTTT. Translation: CASSLEGVNSPLHF.

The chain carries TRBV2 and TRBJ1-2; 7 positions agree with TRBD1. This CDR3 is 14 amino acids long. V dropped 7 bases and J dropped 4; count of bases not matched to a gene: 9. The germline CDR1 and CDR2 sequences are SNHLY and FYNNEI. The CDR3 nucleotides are TGTGCCAGCACCAACAGGGGACCTTTCTATGGCTACACCTTC. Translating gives CASTNRGPFYGYTF.

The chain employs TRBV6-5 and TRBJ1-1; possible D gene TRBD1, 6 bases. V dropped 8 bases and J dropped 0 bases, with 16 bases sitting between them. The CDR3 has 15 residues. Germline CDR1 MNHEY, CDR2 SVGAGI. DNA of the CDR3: TGTGCCAGCGGGGGGGCCATATCGGTGAACACTGAAGCTTTCTTT. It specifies CASGGAISVNTEAFF.

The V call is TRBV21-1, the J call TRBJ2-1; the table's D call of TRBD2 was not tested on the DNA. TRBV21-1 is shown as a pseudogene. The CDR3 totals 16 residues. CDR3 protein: CASSKGAGLSYNEQFF. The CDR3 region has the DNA TGTGCCAGCAGCAAAGGGGCGGGGCTCTCCTACAATGAGCAGTTCTTC.

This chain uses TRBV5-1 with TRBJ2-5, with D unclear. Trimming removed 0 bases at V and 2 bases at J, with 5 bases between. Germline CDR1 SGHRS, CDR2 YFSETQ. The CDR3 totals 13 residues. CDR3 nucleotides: TGCGCCAGCAGCTTGGGGGGACAAGAGACCCAGTACTTC. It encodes CASSLGGQETQYF.

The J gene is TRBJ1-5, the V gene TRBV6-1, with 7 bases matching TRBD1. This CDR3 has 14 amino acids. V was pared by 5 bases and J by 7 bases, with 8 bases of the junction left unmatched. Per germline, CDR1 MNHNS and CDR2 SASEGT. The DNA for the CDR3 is TGTGCCAGCAGTACCACCGACAGGGCCCAGCCCCAGCATTTT. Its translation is CASSTTDRAQPQHF.

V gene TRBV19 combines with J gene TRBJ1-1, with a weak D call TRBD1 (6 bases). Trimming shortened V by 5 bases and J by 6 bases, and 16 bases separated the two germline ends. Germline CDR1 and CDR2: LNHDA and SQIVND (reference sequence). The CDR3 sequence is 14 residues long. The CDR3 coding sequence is TGTGCCAGTAGTGTGGGGGCGGCGGGAGCTGAAGCTTTCTTT. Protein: CASSVGAAGAEAFF.

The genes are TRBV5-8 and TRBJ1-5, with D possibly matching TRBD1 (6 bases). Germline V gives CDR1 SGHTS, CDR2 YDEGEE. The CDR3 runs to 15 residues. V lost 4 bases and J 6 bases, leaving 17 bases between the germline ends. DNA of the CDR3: TGTGCCAGCAGCCCTCGGGGGGCTCGCTTTCAGCCCCAGCATTTT. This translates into CASSPRGARFQPQHF.

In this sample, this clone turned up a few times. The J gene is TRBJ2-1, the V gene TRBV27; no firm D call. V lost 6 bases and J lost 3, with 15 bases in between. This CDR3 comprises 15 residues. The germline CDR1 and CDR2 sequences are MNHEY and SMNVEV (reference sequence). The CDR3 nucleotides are TGTGCCAGCAGCCATGTCCCGACCCACTACAATGAGCAGTTCTTC. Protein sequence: CASSHVPTHYNEQFF.

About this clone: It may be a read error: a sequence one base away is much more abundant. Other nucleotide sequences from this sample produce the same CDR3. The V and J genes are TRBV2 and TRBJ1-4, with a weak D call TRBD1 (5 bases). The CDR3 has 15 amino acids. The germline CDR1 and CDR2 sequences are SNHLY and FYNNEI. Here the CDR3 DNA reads TGTGCCAGCAGTCACTCCGGGACTATTAATGAAAAACTGTTTTTC. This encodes CASSHSGTINEKLFF.